Detailed here is one T cell receptor (beta chain). TCRdb keeps only in-frame clones here, not all; method: immunoSEQ multiplex PCR. The sample records 70,000 or so clones, around 90% being singletons. This record belongs to a study of OX40 agonist ivuxolimab in advanced cancers. With 3 bases clipped from V and 0 bases from J, the junction kept 5 bases outside the gene matches. The CDR3 has 16 residues. Per germline, CDR1 KGHSH and CDR2 LQKENI. The gene calls are TRBV18 and TRBJ2-3; 8 nucleotides line up with TRBD1. The sequenced sample was CD4+ or CD8+ T cells sorted from blood, obtained in a trial of the OX40 agonist ivuxolimab. This clonotype was sampled from an adult with an advanced solid tumor such as melanoma, head and neck, liver or kidney cancer. DNA for the CDR3: TGTGCCAGCTCACCGGCACAGGGGGGTAGCACAGATACGCAGTATTTT. Protein product: CASSPAQGGSTDTQYF.